These T cell receptor beta chains were read from a single sample in a study of glioma-infiltrating T cells. TCRdb redid the calling of the multiplex PCR reads with MiXCR, one entry per CDR3 protein. The sample holds roughly 350,000 distinct CDR3 sequences; roughly two fifths are singletons and the top ten take about 12%. Sequenced: glioma tissue, nonneoplastic brain tissue, or PBMCs (not recorded which). The receptor set was obtained from a human donor with low-grade glioma or glioblastoma, undergoing nonglioma brain surgery, or in good health (not recorded which). Both conserved end residues are trimmed from each CDR3.

v_gene | CDR3aa
TRBV20-1 | SAKRADTQY
TRBV19 | ASSIQGLDSPLH
TRBV29-1 | SVEASLAGGEQY
TRBV27 | ASSPGLGSYNEQF
TRBV29-1 | SVIRGKTNTQY
TRBV28 | ASSIAYSGTNTEAF
TRBV27 | ASSLRRAGNTIY
TRBV4-3 | ASSQALNRDQPQH
TRBV28 | ASRLQGLAMHSPLH
TRBV4-1 | ASSQRALTVQGTDTQY
TRBV6-1 | ASSPGLAGLTQY
TRBV2 | ASSSGPRSYGYT
TRBV7-9 | ARSLPRLAGVAETQY
TRBV10-2 | ASFGRQGAANYGYT
TRBV6-2/TRBV6-3 | ASSYPGIQF
TRBV7-3 | ASSLLGQDTDTQY
TRBV6-1 | ASMGATGNTIY
TRBV29-1 | SVEYGQGIGPQH
TRBV28 | ASSSWTGLGYGYT
TRBV4-1 | ASSQGVLTGVYEQY
TRBV5-6 | ASSLPGLNTDTQY
TRBV7-9 | ASSLFLGTVNENLF
TRBV20-1 | SASITGNEKLF
TRBV19 | ASRAGTGSPNEQF
TRBV27 | ASSLTGQGLNEQF
TRBV5-4 | ASSFLAGENNEQF
TRBV4-1 | ASSQDGASGTYNEQF
TRBV5-4 | ASSGWTSGGLDTQY
TRBV2 | ASSVHPNTDTQY
TRBV10-3 | ATADRANTGELF
TRBV25-1 | ASTWNTEAF
TRBV12-3/TRBV12-4 | ASSFYLGDEQY
TRBV6-2/TRBV6-3 | ASGYSSGNYEQY
TRBV28 | ASSPRLAGVETQY
TRBV7-8 | ASSSAQHMDRERDIQY
TRBV20-1 | SARAESGSVTEELF
TRBV20-1 | SARDTGAGTGQPQH
TRBV15 | ATSRDIGTGSPLH
TRBV5-1 | ASSLAETGNTEAF
TRBV6-5 | ASSYERQPNYGYN
TRBV7-9 | ASSLLSFEAF
TRBV15 | ATANWEGHNEQF
TRBV18 | ASSPMAPSTDTQY
TRBV27 | ASSFSGAYSYEQY
TRBV6-6 | ASSYSTFLGYNEQF
TRBV28 | ASSLIDQAYEQY
TRBV7-2 | ASSPQRGRPYEQY
TRBV24-1 | ATSVIYSSARAKNIQY
TRBV5-1 | ASSLVPGQGTDTQY
TRBV20-1 | SARDFRGMYEQY
TRBV25-1 | ARSDGGRMNTEAF
TRBV2 | ASRESDTSTDTQY
TRBV6-1 | ASRYSGTSTDTQY
TRBV28 | ASSWSGYPYEQY
TRBV6-2/TRBV6-3 | ASSYGQGMQF